This T cell receptor beta chain is drawn from a study of Ad26.COV2.S vaccination and SARS-CoV-2 variants (dated by TCRdb to the early 2020s). With respect to the entire study: Vaccine-arm donors were drawn from COV1001, a multicentre, randomized, double-blind, placebo-controlled phase I-IIa trial of Ad26.COV2.S in healthy adults. Ad26.COV2.S was given intramuscularly at 5x10^10 or 1x10^11 viral particles, as a single shot or as two shots 56 days apart. TCRbeta repertoire sequencing was used to assess the specificity and breadth of SARS-CoV-2-reactive T cell receptors after Ad26.COV2.S vaccination. A total of 32 samples were included in the TCR-sequenced set, comprising some 20 Ad26.COV2.S vaccine recipients, 5 placebo recipients and 8 SARS-CoV-2 convalescent individuals. Participants in the trial were split at random into five groups of five each, receiving low-dose or high-dose Ad26.COV2.S once or twice, or else placebo on both occasions. Investigators did not know the trial group allocation while performing experiments and assessing outcomes. Overall study results and their limits: According to the authors, total T cell responses may have been underestimated by the TCR breadth and depth analyses. Comparing responses between vaccine doses or regimens was not something the study was powered to do. Vaccine and placebo recipients had comparable non-spike TCR breadth, which fits with the vaccine containing only spike. Ad26.COV2.S recipients had higher spike-specific TCR breadth than placebo recipients (P = 0.0014). After vaccination, spike-specific CD8+ and CD4+ T cell responses were reported to show substantial breadth.

The treatment or condition label here, explained by the study, means: some 19 received Ad26.COV2.S at low or high dose, single or two shots; 5 received placebo; per-sample allocation not given. For vaccine and placebo recipients, repertoires were sequenced using samples collected on day 63 after the first injection. Between 29 July and 7 August 2020, Cohort 1b enrolled some 25 adults aged 18-55 years at one site in Boston, USA. Ad26.COV2.S was a replication-incompetent adenovirus type 26 vector that expressed a prefusion-stabilized SARS-CoV-2 spike protein derived from the original Wuhan strain. Clipping removes 2 bases from V and 9 bases from J, with 6 as the unmatched junction base count. Spanning cysteine to phenylalanine, the CDR3 consists of 15 amino acids. The sequence is cut down to CDR3 DNA, 45 bases in frame from base 1. Reading the germline V gene gives CDR1 KGHSH and CDR2 LQKENI. Turning to this clone: Its antigen remains undetermined. There are no base qualities to consult, and no much larger clone falls within one base.

The immunoSEQ Assay was used to sequence TCRbeta CDR3 regions. After extraction, genomic DNA underwent amplification by bias-controlled multiplex PCR, followed by high-throughput sequencing. On the study's bioinformatics: Collapsing and filtering of sequences were performed to quantify the absolute abundance of each unique TCRbeta CDR3 region. Usable DNA was measured by amplifying reference genes present in all nucleated cells, and TCRbeta template counts were normalized to that usable DNA to estimate T cell fraction. Repertoire TCRs were annotated as SARS-CoV-2-specific by exact matching of V gene, CDR3 amino acid sequence and J gene to a known reactive TCR set. The reference SARS-CoV-2 TCR set was derived from MIRA and filtered for enrichment in COVID-19-positive ImmuneCODE repertoires, a step that removed public or cross-reactive TCRs. Based on the MIRA antigens, annotated TCRs were further analysed at the level of specific ORF or position within ORF. Depth was the summed frequency of annotated unique rearrangements, while breadth was defined as annotated unique rearrangements over total unique productive rearrangements. Two-sided Wilcoxon rank-sum tests were applied when comparing TCR breadth between groups. TCRdb limited this immuneACCESS table to in-frame rearrangements with V and J called. A share of clones is missing; checked studies link under half to unresolved V genes, and the rest is unexplained. V, J and clone size were drawn from that table, and D and trimming were deduced from the DNA. The sample yields around 300,000 clones; roughly nine tenths were counted once. The top ten clonotypes cover roughly 6% of the sample.

The V and J segments used are TRBV18 and TRBJ2-1, with 11 bases matching TRBD2. The clonotype originates from a person aged 18-60 years who received the Ad26.COV2.S COVID-19 vaccine or a placebo. This material consisted of peripheral blood, taken in a trial of Ad26.COV2.S vaccine versus placebo. CDR3 reads: CASSPANSGRGEQFF. The nucleotides are TGTGCCAGCTCACCAGCCAATAGCGGGAGGGGTGAGCAGTTCTTC.